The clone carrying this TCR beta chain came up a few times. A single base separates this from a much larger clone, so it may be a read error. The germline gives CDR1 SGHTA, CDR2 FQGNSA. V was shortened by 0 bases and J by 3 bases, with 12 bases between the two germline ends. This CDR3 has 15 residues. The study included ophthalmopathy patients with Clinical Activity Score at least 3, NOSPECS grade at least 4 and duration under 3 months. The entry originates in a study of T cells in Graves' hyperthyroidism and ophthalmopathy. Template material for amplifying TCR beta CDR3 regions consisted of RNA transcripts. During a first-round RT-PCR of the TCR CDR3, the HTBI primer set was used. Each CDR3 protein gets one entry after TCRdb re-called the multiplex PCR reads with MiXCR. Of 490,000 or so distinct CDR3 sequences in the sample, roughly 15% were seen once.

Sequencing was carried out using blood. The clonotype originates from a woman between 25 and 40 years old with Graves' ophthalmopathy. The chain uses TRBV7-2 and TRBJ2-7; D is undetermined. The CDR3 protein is CASSLAQADGYEQYF. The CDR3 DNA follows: TGTGCCAGCAGCTTAGCGCAGGCGGATGGCTACGAGCAGTACTTC.